The rows below give T cell receptor beta chains drawn from one sample of a study of blood T cells in healthy people across ages. TCRdb re-analysed the 5' RACE reads in MiXCR, keeping a single row per CDR3 protein. The data hold almost 800,000 distinct CDR3 sequences, with about three fifths observed a single time. Sequencing input: blood. The receptors come from a man aged 30 to 39 in good health. The CDR3 runs from the conserved cysteine through the conserved F or W.

v_call: TRBV7-9
cdr3_length: 13
cdr3_aa: CASSLETGEIQYF

v_call: TRBV6-5
cdr3_length: 19
cdr3_aa: CASSYVGTFYTNSYNEQYF

v_call: TRBV27
cdr3_length: 12
cdr3_aa: CASSILGLEQFF

v_call: TRBV4-2
cdr3_length: 14
cdr3_aa: CASSQEFEATEQYF

v_call: TRBV15
cdr3_length: 14
cdr3_aa: CATSRKTVQETQYF

v_call: TRBV20-1
cdr3_length: 14
cdr3_aa: CSAYGQSLRYEQYF

v_call: TRBV27
cdr3_length: 16
cdr3_aa: CASSARWDLLHNEQFF

v_call: TRBV20-1
cdr3_length: 11
cdr3_aa: CSARQGSEQYF

v_call: TRBV7-8
cdr3_length: 13
cdr3_aa: CASSLDLTGGYTF

v_call: TRBV20-1
cdr3_length: 14
cdr3_aa: CSAREEGPRNIQYF

v_call: TRBV20-1
cdr3_length: 14
cdr3_aa: CSAITMLIYNEQFF

v_call: TRBV20-1
cdr3_length: 14
cdr3_aa: CSARDIGGHNEQFF

v_call: TRBV29-1
cdr3_length: 13
cdr3_aa: CSTNRDSYNEQFF

v_call: TRBV20-1
cdr3_length: 14
cdr3_aa: CSAPRGQGTREQYF

v_call: TRBV28
cdr3_length: 14
cdr3_aa: CASSLTGGAYGYTF

v_call: TRBV28
cdr3_length: 14
cdr3_aa: CASSRSGISYEQYF

v_call: TRBV7-2
cdr3_length: 16
cdr3_aa: CASSLAGVGDTGELFF

v_call: TRBV6-1
cdr3_length: 14
cdr3_aa: CASTQGLNSYEQFF

v_call: TRBV29-1
cdr3_length: 16
cdr3_aa: CSVEIGLEGPRDTQYF

v_call: TRBV30
cdr3_length: 14
cdr3_aa: CAWTSLQGDTEAFF

v_call: TRBV2
cdr3_length: 15
cdr3_aa: CASQKGSTSTDTQYF

v_call: TRBV21-1
cdr3_length: 17
cdr3_aa: CASSKATLSTVNTEAFF

v_call: TRBV30
cdr3_length: 18
cdr3_aa: CACRPGQWLSLAKNIQYF

v_call: TRBV9
cdr3_length: 15
cdr3_aa: CASSVGGREGNEQFF

v_call: TRBV9
cdr3_length: 16
cdr3_aa: CASSVGAGGPVDEQFF

v_call: TRBV20-1
cdr3_length: 14
cdr3_aa: CSSSSTSAGYGYTF

v_call: TRBV7-9
cdr3_length: 14
cdr3_aa: CASGPASGEDTQYF

v_call: TRBV3-1
cdr3_length: 15
cdr3_aa: CASSQVASTAYEQYF

v_call: TRBV12-3/TRBV12-4
cdr3_length: 12
cdr3_aa: CASSQQNSPLHF

v_call: TRBV6-2/TRBV6-3
cdr3_length: 14
cdr3_aa: CASSPRGTSHEQYF

v_call: TRBV7-2
cdr3_length: 13
cdr3_aa: CASSFAGAYEQYF